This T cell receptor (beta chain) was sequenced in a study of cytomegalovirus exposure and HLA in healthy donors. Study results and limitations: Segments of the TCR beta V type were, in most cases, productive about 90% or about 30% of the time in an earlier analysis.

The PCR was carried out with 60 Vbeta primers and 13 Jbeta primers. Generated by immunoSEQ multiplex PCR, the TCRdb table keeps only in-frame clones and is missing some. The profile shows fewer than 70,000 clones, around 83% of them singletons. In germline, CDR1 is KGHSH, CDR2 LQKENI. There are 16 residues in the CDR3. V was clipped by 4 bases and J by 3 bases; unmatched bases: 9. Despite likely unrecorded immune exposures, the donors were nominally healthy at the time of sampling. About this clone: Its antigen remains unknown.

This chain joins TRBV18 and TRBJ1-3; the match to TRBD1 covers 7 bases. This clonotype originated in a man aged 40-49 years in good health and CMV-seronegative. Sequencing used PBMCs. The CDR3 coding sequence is TGTGCCAGCTCACTGGGACGCGGGACAGTTGGAAACACCATATATTTT. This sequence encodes CASSLGRGTVGNTIYF.